The clone carrying this T cell receptor (beta chain) has a handful of counts. What it binds is unknown. Construction of the TCRbeta library involved unique molecular identifiers. Each CDR3 protein is one row after TCRdb ran MiXCR on the PCR reads. The data hold about 580,000 distinct CDR3 sequences, with 25% to 30% observed a single time. The germline V gene has CDR1 MGHRA and CDR2 YSYEKL. The J segment lost 5 bases and the V segment lost 2 bases, leaving 7 bases of the junction unmatched. The CDR3 sequence is 17 residues long. This sample was included in a study of T-cell reconstitution after alpha-beta-depleted transplantation in children. Study results and caveats: Expanded clones from the graft, numbering several hundred, reportedly supplied alpha-beta T cells about two months after transplant.

The sequence derives from a boy less than two years old with Wiskott-Aldrich syndrome, due to receive a stem cell transplant. The sequencing here drew on PBMCs, taken before TCRalphabeta/CD19-depleted stem cell transplant. The gene calls are TRBV4-1 and TRBJ2-2; 11 bases line up with TRBD2. The CDR3 here is CASSQLLAGVGTGELFF. In nucleotides, the CDR3 is TGCGCCAGCAGCCAACTACTAGCGGGAGTCGGGACCGGGGAGCTGTTTTTT.